A selection of T cell receptor beta chains follows, all from one sample in a study of glioma-infiltrating T cells. TCRdb redid the calling of the multiplex PCR reads with MiXCR, one entry per CDR3 protein. The repertoire holds 20,000 to 25,000 distinct CDR3 sequences, with 20% to 25% as singletons. Sequencing was carried out using glioma tissue, nonneoplastic brain tissue, or PBMCs (not recorded which). These receptors were taken from a human donor with low-grade glioma or glioblastoma, undergoing nonglioma brain surgery, or in good health (not recorded which). Each CDR3 is given with its conserved first and last residue. The D gene is left open where the match is weak. For some rows the clone size is stated as once, few or many, or as a class when expanded; others skip it.

abundance: many
j_gene: TRBJ2-1
d_gene: TRBD2
v_gene: TRBV28
CDR3aa: CASRPRGGDEQFF
CDR3nt: TGTGCCAGCAGACCGCGGGGGGGCGATGAGCAGTTCTTC

abundance: few
j_gene: TRBJ1-2
d_gene: NA
v_gene: TRBV7-9
CDR3aa: CASSLAQIANYGYTF
CDR3nt: TGTGCCAGCAGCTTAGCGCAGATCGCTAACTATGGCTACACCTTC

abundance: few
j_gene: TRBJ2-1
d_gene: TRBD2
v_gene: TRBV4-2
CDR3aa: CASSQDLAGGYNEQFF
CDR3nt: TGTGCCAGCAGCCAAGATTTAGCGGGGGGGTACAATGAGCAGTTCTTC

abundance: many
j_gene: TRBJ1-2
d_gene: NA
v_gene: TRBV28
CDR3aa: CASSWTWPNYGYTF
CDR3nt: TGTGCCAGCAGCTGGACATGGCCTAACTATGGCTACACCTTC

abundance: many
j_gene: TRBJ2-2
d_gene: TRBD2
v_gene: TRBV27
CDR3aa: CASSWGLSNTGELFF
CDR3nt: TGTGCCAGCAGTTGGGGACTATCGAACACCGGGGAGCTGTTTTTT

abundance: NA
j_gene: TRBJ2-7
d_gene: NA
v_gene: TRBV7-2
CDR3aa: CASRQDLLYPEQYF
CDR3nt: TGTGCCAGCAGACAAGACTTACTCTACCCCGAGCAGTACTTC

abundance: NA
j_gene: TRBJ1-4
d_gene: NA
v_gene: TRBV3-1
CDR3aa: CASSQDKGGKKLFF
CDR3nt: TGTGCCAGCAGCCAAGATAAGGGGGGAAAAAAACTGTTTTTT

abundance: medium-sized
j_gene: TRBJ1-2
d_gene: NA
v_gene: TRBV27
CDR3aa: CASSHPSGGGRDGYTF
CDR3nt: TGTGCCAGCAGTCACCCTTCGGGAGGGGGGCGCGATGGCTACACCTTC

abundance: many
j_gene: TRBJ1-1
d_gene: NA
v_gene: TRBV6-2/TRBV6-3
CDR3aa: CASSYSMGAPGTEAFF
CDR3nt: TGTGCCAGCAGTTACTCGATGGGGGCGCCTGGCACTGAAGCTTTCTTT

abundance: many
j_gene: TRBJ1-6
d_gene: NA
v_gene: TRBV11-1
CDR3aa: CASSLQGDSPLHF
CDR3nt: TGTGCCAGCAGCTTACAGGGAGATTCACCCCTCCACTTT

abundance: many
j_gene: TRBJ2-1
d_gene: NA
v_gene: TRBV7-8
CDR3aa: CASSLELYEQFF
CDR3nt: TGTGCCAGCAGCTTAGAGTTGTATGAGCAGTTCTTC

abundance: many
j_gene: TRBJ2-5
d_gene: NA
v_gene: TRBV3-1
CDR3aa: CASSLTNKETQYF
CDR3nt: TGTGCCAGCAGCCTAACGAACAAAGAGACCCAGTACTTC

abundance: many
j_gene: TRBJ2-1
d_gene: TRBD1
v_gene: TRBV7-2
CDR3aa: CASSTRTGGLYNEQFF
CDR3nt: TGTGCCAGCAGCACCCGGACAGGGGGTCTATACAATGAGCAGTTCTTC

abundance: NA
j_gene: TRBJ2-7
d_gene: NA
v_gene: TRBV19
CDR3aa: CASAQRANLGETQYF
CDR3nt: TGTGCCAGTGCACAGCGGGCTAATCTCGGAGAGACACAGTACTTC

abundance: many
j_gene: TRBJ2-5
d_gene: NA
v_gene: TRBV11-2
CDR3aa: CASSFQETQYF
CDR3nt: TGTGCCAGCAGCTTTCAAGAGACCCAGTACTTC

abundance: NA
j_gene: TRBJ1-1
d_gene: NA
v_gene: TRBV12-5
CDR3aa: CASGLTVNTEAFF
CDR3nt: TGTGCTAGTGGTTTGACGGTGAACACTGAAGCTTTCTTT

abundance: few
j_gene: TRBJ1-5
d_gene: NA
v_gene: TRBV12-3/TRBV12-4
CDR3aa: CASNYDPNQPQHF
CDR3nt: TGTGCCAGCAATTACGACCCCAATCAGCCCCAGCATTTT